This TCR beta chain was recorded in a study of cytomegalovirus exposure and HLA in healthy donors. Trimming cost V 8 bases and J 0 bases; bases outside gene matches: 1. This CDR3 region has 13 residues. CDR1 is KGHSH and CDR2 is LQKENI in the germline V gene. The PCR was carried out with 60 Vbeta primers and 13 Jbeta primers. Profiling relied on immunoSEQ multiplex PCR, and the TCRdb table lists in-frame clones only, not all of them. The top ten clones hold about 13% of a sample with 150,000 to 200,000 clones, 75% to 85% of them seen once. This clone was counted between two and nine times. This clonotype originated in a woman between 45 and 65 years old in good health and CMV-seronegative. Input material: PBMCs. The rearrangement uses TRBV18 and TRBJ1-3; 7 nucleotides line up with TRBD1. CDR3 protein: CASGQDSGNTIYF. The CDR3 DNA reads as TGTGCCAGCGGACAGGACTCTGGAAACACCATATATTTT.